The sample holds many counts of the clone carrying this T cell receptor beta chain. Its specificity is unknown. Making the TCR beta libraries involved quantitative 5'-RACE with molecular barcodes. TCRdb used MiXCR to reprocess the 5' RACE reads, holding one entry per CDR3 protein. The table has 200,000 to 250,000 distinct CDR3 sequences, about 10% seen once. The CDR3 sequence is 12 residues long. With 1 base removed from V and 8 bases from J, the gap between germline ends came to 11 bases. Germline V CDR1 and CDR2: DFQATT, SNEGSKA (reference sequence). The data were obtained in a study of CD8 T cells in ankylosing spondylitis. General observations from the study: Several highly homologous variants made up a TCR beta motif, and this motif appeared characteristic of ankylosing spondylitis blood. According to the report, clones linked to the disease were significantly enriched in matched synovial fluid samples taken from ankylosing spondylitis patients. Clones linked to the disease showed a CD8+ phenotype. They occurred at relatively low frequencies in peripheral blood.

This receptor was identified in a male donor with ankylosing spondylitis or in good health (not recorded which). The gene calls are TRBV20-1 and TRBJ1-1; D uncertain. The sequenced sample consisted of blood, either unsorted or a sorted T cell fraction (not recorded which). In nucleotides, the CDR3 is TGCAGTGCTAGAGGCGGGGATGTAGAAGCTTTCTTT. It translates to CSARGGDVEAFF.